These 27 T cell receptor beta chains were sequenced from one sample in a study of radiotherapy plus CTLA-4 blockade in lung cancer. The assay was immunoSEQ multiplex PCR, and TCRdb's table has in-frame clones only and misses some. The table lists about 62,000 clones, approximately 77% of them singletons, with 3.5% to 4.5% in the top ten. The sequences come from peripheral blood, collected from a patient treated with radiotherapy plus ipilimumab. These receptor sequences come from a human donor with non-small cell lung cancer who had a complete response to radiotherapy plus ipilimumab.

CDR3 protein: CASSFPDNLDTGELFF. In nucleotides, the CDR3 is TGTGCCAGCAGCTTTCCGGACAATTTGGACACCGGGGAGCTGTTTTTT. The chain uses TRBV7-9 and TRBJ2-2, with a weak D call TRBD1 (5 bases). Germline V CDR1 and CDR2: SEHNR, FQNEAQ (reference sequence). V was cut by 3 bases and J by 3 bases, with 14 bases left in between. The CDR3 contains 16 residues.

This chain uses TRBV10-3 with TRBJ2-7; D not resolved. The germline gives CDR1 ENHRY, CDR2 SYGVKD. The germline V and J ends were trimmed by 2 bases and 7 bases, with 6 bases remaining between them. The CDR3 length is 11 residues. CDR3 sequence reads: CAISEMGEQYV. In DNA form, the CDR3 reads TGTGCCATCAGTGAGATGGGGGAGCAGTACGTC.

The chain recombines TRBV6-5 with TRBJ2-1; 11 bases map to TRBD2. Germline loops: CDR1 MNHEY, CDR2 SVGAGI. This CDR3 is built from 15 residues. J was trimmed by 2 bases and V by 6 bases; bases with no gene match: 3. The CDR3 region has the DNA TGTGCCAGCAGCCAGGGACTAGCGGCCTACAATGAGCAGTTCTTC. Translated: CASSQGLAAYNEQFF.

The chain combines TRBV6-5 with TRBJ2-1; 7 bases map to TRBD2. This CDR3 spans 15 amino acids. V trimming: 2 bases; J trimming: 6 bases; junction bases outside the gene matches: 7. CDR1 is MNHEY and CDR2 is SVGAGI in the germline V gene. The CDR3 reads CASSYVPGGVNEQFF. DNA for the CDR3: TGTGCCAGCAGTTACGTCCCGGGAGGCGTCAATGAGCAGTTCTTC.

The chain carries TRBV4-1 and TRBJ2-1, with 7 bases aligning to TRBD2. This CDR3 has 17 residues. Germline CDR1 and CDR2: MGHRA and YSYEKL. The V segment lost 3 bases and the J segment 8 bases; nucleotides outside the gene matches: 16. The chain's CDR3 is CASSQDRLAFPGDEQFF. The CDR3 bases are TGCGCCAGCAGCCAGGACCGACTAGCTTTCCCGGGGGATGAGCAGTTCTTC.

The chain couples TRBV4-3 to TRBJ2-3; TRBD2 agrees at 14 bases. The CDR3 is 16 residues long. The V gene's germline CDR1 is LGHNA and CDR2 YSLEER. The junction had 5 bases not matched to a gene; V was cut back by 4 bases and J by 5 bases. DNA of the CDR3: TGCGCCAGCAGCCGACTAGCGGGAGGGCCGGTAGATACGCAGTATTTT. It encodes CASSRLAGGPVDTQYF.

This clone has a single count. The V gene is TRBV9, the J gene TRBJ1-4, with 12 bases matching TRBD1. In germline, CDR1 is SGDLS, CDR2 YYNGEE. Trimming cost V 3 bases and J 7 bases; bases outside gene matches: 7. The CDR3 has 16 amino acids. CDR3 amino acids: CASSAEGDRGPEKLFF. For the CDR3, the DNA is TGTGCCAGCAGCGCCGAAGGGGACAGGGGGCCTGAAAAACTGTTTTTT.

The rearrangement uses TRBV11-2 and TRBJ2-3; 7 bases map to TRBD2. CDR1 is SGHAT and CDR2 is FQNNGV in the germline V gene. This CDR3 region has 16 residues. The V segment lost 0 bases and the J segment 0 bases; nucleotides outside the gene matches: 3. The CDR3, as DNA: TGTGCCAGCAGCTTAGATCGGCGGGGGAGCACAGATACGCAGTATTTT. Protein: CASSLDRRGSTDTQYF.

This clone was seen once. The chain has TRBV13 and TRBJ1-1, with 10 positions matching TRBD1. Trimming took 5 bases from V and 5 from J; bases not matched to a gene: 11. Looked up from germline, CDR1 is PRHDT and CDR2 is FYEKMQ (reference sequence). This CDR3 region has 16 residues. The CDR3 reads CASSPGTGVVGTEAFF. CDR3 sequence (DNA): TGTGCCAGCAGCCCCGGGACAGGGGTAGTAGGGACTGAAGCTTTCTTT.

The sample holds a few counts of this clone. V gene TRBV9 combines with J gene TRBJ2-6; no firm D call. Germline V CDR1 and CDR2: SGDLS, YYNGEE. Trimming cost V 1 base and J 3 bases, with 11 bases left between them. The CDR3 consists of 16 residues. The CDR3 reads CASSVPSPGGANVLTF. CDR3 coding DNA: TGTGCCAGCAGCGTACCCTCCCCCGGTGGGGCCAACGTCCTGACTTTC.

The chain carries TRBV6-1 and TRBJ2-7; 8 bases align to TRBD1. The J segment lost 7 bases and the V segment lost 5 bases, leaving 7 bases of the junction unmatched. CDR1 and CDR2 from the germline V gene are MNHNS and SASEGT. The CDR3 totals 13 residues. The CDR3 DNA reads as TGTGCCAGCAGTCCCAGGGGGCTAGGGGAGCAGTACTTC. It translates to CASSPRGLGEQYF.

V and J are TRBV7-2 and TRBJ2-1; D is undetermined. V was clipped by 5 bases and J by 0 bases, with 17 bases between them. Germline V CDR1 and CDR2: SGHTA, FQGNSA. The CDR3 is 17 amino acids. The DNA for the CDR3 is TGTGCCAGCAGCCTGGAAGTAGGGTACAGCTCCTACAATGAGCAGTTCTTC. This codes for CASSLEVGYSSYNEQFF.

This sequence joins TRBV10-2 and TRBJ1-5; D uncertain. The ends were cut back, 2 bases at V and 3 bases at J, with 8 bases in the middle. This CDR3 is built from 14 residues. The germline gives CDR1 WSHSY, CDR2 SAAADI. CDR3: CASSEGSANQPQHF. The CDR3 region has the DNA TGCGCCAGCAGTGAGGGGAGTGCCAATCAGCCCCAGCATTTT.

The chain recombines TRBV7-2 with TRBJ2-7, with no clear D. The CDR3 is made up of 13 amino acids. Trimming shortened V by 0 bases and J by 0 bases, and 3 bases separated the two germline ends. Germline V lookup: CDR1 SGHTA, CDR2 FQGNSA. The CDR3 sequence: CASSLAFSYEQYV. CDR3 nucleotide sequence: TGTGCCAGCAGCTTAGCCTTCTCCTACGAGCAGTACGTC.

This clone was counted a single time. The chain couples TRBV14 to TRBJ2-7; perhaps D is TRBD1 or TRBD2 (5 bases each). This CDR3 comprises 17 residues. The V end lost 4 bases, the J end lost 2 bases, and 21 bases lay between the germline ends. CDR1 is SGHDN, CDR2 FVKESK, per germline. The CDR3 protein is CASSPERGRGRTYEQYF. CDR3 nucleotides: TGTGCCAGCAGCCCCGAGAGGGGAAGGGGAAGAACCTACGAGCAGTACTTC.

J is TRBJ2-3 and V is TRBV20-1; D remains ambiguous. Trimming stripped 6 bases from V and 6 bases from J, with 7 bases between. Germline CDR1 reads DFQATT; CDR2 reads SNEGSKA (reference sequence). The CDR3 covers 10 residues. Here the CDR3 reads CSAFKDTQYF. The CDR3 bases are TGCAGTGCCTTCAAGGATACGCAGTATTTT.

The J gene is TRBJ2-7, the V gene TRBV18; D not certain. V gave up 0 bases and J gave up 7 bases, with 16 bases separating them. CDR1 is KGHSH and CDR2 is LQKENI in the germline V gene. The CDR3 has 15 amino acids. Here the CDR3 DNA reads TGTGCCAGCTCACCACCCGCGAATAGTAGGTTAGAGCAGTACTTC. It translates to CASSPPANSRLEQYF. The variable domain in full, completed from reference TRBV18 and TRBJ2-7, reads NAGVMQNPRHLVRRRGQEARLRCSPMKGHSHVYWYRQLPEEGLKFMVYLQKENIIDESGMPKERFSAEFPKEGPSILRIQQVVRGDSAAYFCASSPPANSRLEQYFGPGTRLTVT.

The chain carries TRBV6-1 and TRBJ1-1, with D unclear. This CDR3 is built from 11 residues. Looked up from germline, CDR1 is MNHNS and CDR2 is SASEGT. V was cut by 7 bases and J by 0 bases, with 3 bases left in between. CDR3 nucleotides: TGTGCCAGCAACATGAACACTGAAGCTTTCTTT. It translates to CASNMNTEAFF.

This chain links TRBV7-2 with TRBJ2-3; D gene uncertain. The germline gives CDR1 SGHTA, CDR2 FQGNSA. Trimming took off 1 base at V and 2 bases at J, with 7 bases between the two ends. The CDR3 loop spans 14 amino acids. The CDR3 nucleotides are TGTGCCAGCAGCTTAGAGGGTATCACAGATACGCAGTATTTT. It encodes CASSLEGITDTQYF.

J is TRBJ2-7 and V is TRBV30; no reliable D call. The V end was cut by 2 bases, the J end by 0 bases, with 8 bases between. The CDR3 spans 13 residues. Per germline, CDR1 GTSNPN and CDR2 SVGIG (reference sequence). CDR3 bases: TGTGCCTGGAGTCGTCGGGCCTCCTACGAGCAGTACGTC. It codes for CAWSRRASYEQYV.

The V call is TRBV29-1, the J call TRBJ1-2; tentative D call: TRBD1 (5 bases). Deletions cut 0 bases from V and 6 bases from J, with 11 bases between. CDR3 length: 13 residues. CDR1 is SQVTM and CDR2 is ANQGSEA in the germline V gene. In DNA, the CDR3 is TGCAGCGTTGAAGAGCAGGGAGCCAATGGCTACACCTTC. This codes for CSVEEQGANGYTF. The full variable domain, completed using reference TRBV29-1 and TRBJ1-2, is SAVISQKPSRDICQRGTSLTIQCQVDSQVTMMFWYRQQPGQSLTLIATANQGSEATYESGFVIDKFPISRPNLTFSTLTVSNMSPEDSSIYLCSVEEQGANGYTFGSGTRLTVV.

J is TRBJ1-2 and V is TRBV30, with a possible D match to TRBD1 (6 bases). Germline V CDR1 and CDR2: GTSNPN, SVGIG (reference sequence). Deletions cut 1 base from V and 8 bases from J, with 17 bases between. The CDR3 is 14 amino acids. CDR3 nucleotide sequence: TGTGCCTGGAGTGCCCAACTGGGGGCGGGGGGCTACACCTTC. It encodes CAWSAQLGAGGYTF.

The CDR3 protein is CASSLVGIGRTYEQYF. CDR3 in DNA: TGTGCCAGCAGCTTAGTTGGCATCGGGCGGACCTACGAGCAGTACTTC. The rearrangement joins TRBV11-2 to TRBJ2-7; D call uncertain. V was clipped by 1 base and J by 2 bases, with 15 bases between them. Germline CDR1 SGHAT, CDR2 FQNNGV. The CDR3 runs 16 residues. Supplemented by reference TRBV11-2 and TRBJ2-7, the full variable domain reads EAGVAQSPRYKIIEKRQSVAFWCNPISGHATLYWYQQILGQGPKLLIQFQNNGVVDDSQLPKDRFSAERLKGVDSTLKIQPAKLEDSAVYLCASSLVGIGRTYEQYFGPGTRLTVT.

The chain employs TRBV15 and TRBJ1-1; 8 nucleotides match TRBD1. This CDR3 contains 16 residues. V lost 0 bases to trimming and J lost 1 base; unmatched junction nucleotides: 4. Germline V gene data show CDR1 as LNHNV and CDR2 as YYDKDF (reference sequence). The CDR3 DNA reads TGTGCCACCAGCAGAGATTGGGACAGGCCGAACACTGAAGCTTTCTTT. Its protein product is CATSRDWDRPNTEAFF.

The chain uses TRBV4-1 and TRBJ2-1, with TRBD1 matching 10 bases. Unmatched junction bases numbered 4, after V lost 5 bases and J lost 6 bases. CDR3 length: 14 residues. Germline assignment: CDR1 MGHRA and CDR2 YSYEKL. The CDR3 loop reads CASSADRGLNEQFF. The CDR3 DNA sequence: TGCGCCAGCAGCGCCGACAGGGGGCTCAATGAGCAGTTCTTC.

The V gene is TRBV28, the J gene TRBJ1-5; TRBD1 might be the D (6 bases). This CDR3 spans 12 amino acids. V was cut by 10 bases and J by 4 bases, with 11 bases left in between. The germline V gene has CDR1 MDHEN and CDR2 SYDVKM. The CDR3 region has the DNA TGTGCCACAGGGGTCACTAATCAGCCCCAGCATTTT. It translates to CATGVTNQPQHF.

The CDR3 DNA follows: TGTGCCAGCAGCGTAGTCCTGGGACCCTTACTCTCCTACGAGCAGTACTTC. Its protein product is CASSVVLGPLLSYEQYF. This rearrangement joins TRBV9 to TRBJ2-7; either TRBD1 or TRBD2 may fit D (5 bases each). The V end was cut by 0 bases, the J end by 0 bases, with 16 bases between. Germline V gene lookup returns CDR1 SGDLS and CDR2 YYNGEE. The CDR3 runs to 17 residues.